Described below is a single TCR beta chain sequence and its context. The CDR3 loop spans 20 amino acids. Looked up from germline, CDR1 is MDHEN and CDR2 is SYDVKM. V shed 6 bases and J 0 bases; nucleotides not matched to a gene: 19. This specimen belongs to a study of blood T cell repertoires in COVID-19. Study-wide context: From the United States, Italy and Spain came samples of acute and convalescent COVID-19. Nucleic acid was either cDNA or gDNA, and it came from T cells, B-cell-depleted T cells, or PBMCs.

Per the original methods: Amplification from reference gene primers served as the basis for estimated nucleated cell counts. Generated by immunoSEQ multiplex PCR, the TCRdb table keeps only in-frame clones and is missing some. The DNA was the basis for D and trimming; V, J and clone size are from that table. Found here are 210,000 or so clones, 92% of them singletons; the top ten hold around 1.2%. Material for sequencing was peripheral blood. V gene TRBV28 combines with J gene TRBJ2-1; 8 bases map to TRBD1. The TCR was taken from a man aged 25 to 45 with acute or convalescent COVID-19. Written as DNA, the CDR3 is TGTGCCAGCAGACCAGTAAGGTGGGCCAGGGGGCCGAGCTCCTACAATGAGCAGTTCTTC. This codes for CASRPVRWARGPSSYNEQFF.